This T cell receptor beta chain was captured in a study of blood T cell repertoires in COVID-19. The length of the CDR3 is 14 residues. Germline V gene lookup returns CDR1 MNHNY and CDR2 SVGAGI (reference sequence). V was trimmed by 6 bases and J by 3 bases, leaving 15 bases between them. TCRdb's table, derived via immunoSEQ multiplex PCR, lists solely in-frame clones and lacks some. The repertoire holds roughly 430,000 clones, with roughly 87% as singletons. This sequence was found in a woman in her 40s with acute COVID-19. The specimen was PBMCs or T cells enriched from blood (not recorded which). V usage is TRBV6-6 and J usage is TRBJ2-7; maybe TRBD1 (6 bases). The CDR3 nucleotides read TGTGCCAGCAGCTCGACAGGTGAGGTCTACGAGCAGTACTTC. As protein: CASSSTGEVYEQYF.